This TCR beta chain derives from a study of shared clonotypes between healthy human individuals. As for the study in general: Three CD4 naive, three CD4 memory, two CD8 naive and one CD8 memory plate were used per donor.

General observations from the study: In general, naive subsets displayed greater estimated richness than memory subsets did.

Trimming removed 8 bases from V and 3 bases from J, with 19 bases in between. The germline V gene encodes CDR1 GTSNPN and CDR2 SVGIG (reference sequence). The CDR3 runs to 14 residues. Splitting of CD4+ cells produced CD45RA+ naive and CD45RA-negative memory subsets. This clone has a single count. The target antigen is unknown. Assay used: immunoSEQ multiplex PCR; TCRdb lists only in-frame clones, some missing. The sample contains a few million clones, just over 90% of which appear only once. The V gene is TRBV30, the J gene TRBJ2-5, with D possibly matching TRBD2 (7 bases). Source material: naive CD4+ T cells sorted from blood. Subset: CD45RA+ positively selected. The sequence came from a man younger than 35 in good health. The CDR3 DNA reads as TGTGCCAGAGGGGGGGGGTCGGGAGAAGAGACCCAGTACTTC. This gives the protein CARGGGSGEETQYF.